One T cell receptor (beta chain) is described in this entry. This sample is drawn from a study of CD8 T cells in Susac syndrome. The length of the CDR3 is 15 residues. V dropped 6 bases and J dropped 9 bases, with 18 bases sitting between them. Reverse transcription of roughly 0.5 to 1 ug RNA was carried out with random hexamers. Each CDR3 protein gets one entry after TCRdb re-called the immunoSEQ multiplex PCR reads with MiXCR. Here the sample spans approximately 230,000 distinct CDR3 sequences, roughly 93% being singletons. The specimen sequenced was CD4+ T cells from PBMCs. This TCR was sampled from a human donor with multiple sclerosis. The chain couples TRBV12-3 or TRBV12-4 to TRBJ1-6, with D possibly being TRBD1 (6 bases). Here the CDR3 reads CASRPGTGRSSPLHF. The CDR3 nucleotides read TGTGCCAGCAGACCGGGTACAGGGAGAAGTTCACCCCTCCACTTT.